This T cell receptor (beta chain) stems from a study of CD8 T cells in ankylosing spondylitis. Germline values: CDR1 GTSNPN, CDR2 SVGIG (reference sequence). Deletions cut 3 bases from V and 5 bases from J, with 7 bases between. The CDR3 loop spans 11 amino acids. A few counts support this clonotype. Libraries of TCR beta came from quantitative 5'-RACE with molecular barcodes. TCRdb itself ran the 5' RACE reads through MiXCR, one entry per CDR3 protein. The table shows about 300,000 distinct CDR3 sequences, with roughly 12% occurring only once. This receptor was identified in a female donor with ankylosing spondylitis or in good health (not recorded which). The specimen was blood, either unsorted or a sorted T cell fraction (not recorded which). The chain links TRBV30 to TRBJ2-5, with D unresolved. The DNA of the CDR3 is TGTGCCTGGAGCCAATATGAGACCCAGTACTTC. This sequence encodes CAWSQYETQYF.